What follows are 28 T cell receptor beta chains derived from one specimen sequenced in a study of T cells in Graves' hyperthyroidism and ophthalmopathy (dated by TCRdb to between 2018 and 2020). Library creation used multiplex PCR. The data were produced on an Illumina HiSeq 2000. Amplification of TCR beta CDR3 regions was carried out from RNA transcripts. The first round of RT-PCR for the TCR CDR3 was performed with the HTBI primer set and the Qiagen OneStep RT-PCR kit. TCRdb ran its own pipeline on the public reads, namely fastp trimming at Q25 and MiXCR clone calling, and kept in-frame beta chains. Every entry covers one CDR3 protein and lists the most common genes and DNA from its rows. The sample table holds some 700,000 distinct CDR3 sequences, of which 15% to 20% were seen once. The leading ten clones occupy 15% to 19% of the sample. Sequencing was carried out using blood. These receptors all stem from a middle-aged man with Graves' hyperthyroidism.

The genes are TRBV7-6 and TRBJ2-7, with 11 bases aligning to TRBD2. Trimming cost V 5 bases and J 6 bases; bases outside gene matches: 3. The CDR3 covers 13 residues. Germline assignment: CDR1 SGHVS and CDR2 FNYEAQ. CDR3 nucleotides: TGTGCCAGCAGCGGGACTAGCGGCAGCGAGCAGTACTTC. Translation gives CASSGTSGSEQYF.

This clonotype was picked up a small number of times. The chain couples TRBV19 to TRBJ2-2, with 8 bases aligning to TRBD1. CDR3 length: 16 amino acids. CDR1 is LNHDA, CDR2 SQIVND, per germline (reference sequence). V was clipped by 3 bases and J by 4 bases; unmatched bases: 7. CDR3 loop: CASSILPGTGTGELFF. The CDR3 DNA follows: TGTGCCAGTAGTATCCTCCCCGGGACAGGCACCGGGGAGCTGTTTTTT.

This clonotype was detected ten times or more. The chain carries TRBV12-3 or TRBV12-4 and TRBJ1-4; no firm D call. The CDR3 extends over 13 amino acids. Deletions cut 7 bases from V and 7 bases from J, with 13 bases between. The CDR3 reads CASMETGSEKLFF. The CDR3 bases are TGTGCCAGCATGGAGACGGGGAGTGAAAAACTGTTTTTT.

This clonotype was recorded at least ten times. V gene TRBV27 combines with J gene TRBJ2-3; D gene unclear. With 3 bases removed from V and 8 bases from J, the gap between germline ends came to 9 bases. This CDR3 has 12 residues. CDR1 MNHEY and CDR2 SMNVEV come from the germline V gene (reference sequence). The CDR3 region has the DNA TGTGCCAGCAGTTTGGTTAAGGGTACGCAGTATTTT. It encodes CASSLVKGTQYF.

In its sample, this clonotype was seen many times. V and J are TRBV7-2 and TRBJ1-1, with D possibly matching TRBD1 (6 bases). Germline V gene data show CDR1 as SGHTA and CDR2 as FQGNSA. The germline V and J ends were trimmed by 5 bases and 4 bases, with 14 bases remaining between them. The CDR3 consists of 14 residues. Written as DNA, the CDR3 is TGTGCCAGCAGCCGTGAACAGGGTCCCACTGAAGCTTTCTTT. The encoded protein is CASSREQGPTEAFF.

This clonotype has just a few counts. The chain carries TRBV7-3 and TRBJ2-2, with D perhaps TRBD1 (5 bases). Germline V CDR1 and CDR2: SGHTA, FQGTGA. Trimming removed 3 bases at V and 1 base at J, with 12 bases between. The CDR3 has 16 amino acids. The CDR3 region is CASSFRAGKNTGELFF. The CDR3 bases are TGTGCCAGCAGCTTTAGGGCAGGGAAGAACACCGGGGAGCTGTTTTTT. The complete variable domain, with remaining parts taken from reference TRBV7-3 and TRBJ2-2, reads GAGVSQTPSNKVTEKGKYVELRCDPISGHTALYWYRQSLGQGPEFLIYFQGTGAADDSGLPNDRFFAVRPEGSVSTLKIQRTERGDSAVYLCASSFRAGKNTGELFFGEGSRLTVL.

V is TRBV28 and J is TRBJ2-1, with D uncertain. Germline V gives CDR1 MDHEN, CDR2 SYDVKM. The CDR3 extends over 15 amino acids. The V and J ends lost 5 bases and 5 bases respectively, with 16 bases between them. CDR3 DNA sequence: TGTGCCAGCAGTCTGACCGTTGCGGCGAACAATGAGCAGTTCTTC. It translates to CASSLTVAANNEQFF.

This clonotype was recorded many times. The chain employs TRBV2 and TRBJ1-4, with 8 bases matching TRBD1. The CDR3 is made up of 16 amino acids. CDR1 is SNHLY, CDR2 FYNNEI, per germline. V was pared by 6 bases and J by 6 bases, with 12 bases of the junction left unmatched. DNA for the CDR3: TGTGCCAGCAGACAAAGCCGACAGGGGAGGGATGAAAAACTGTTTTTT. Encoded protein: CASRQSRQGRDEKLFF.

V usage is TRBV14 and J usage is TRBJ2-5; 7 bases agree with TRBD1. From germline, CDR1 is SGHDN and CDR2 FVKESK. The CDR3 covers 15 residues. The V and J ends lost 0 bases and 4 bases, in that order; junction bases with no gene match: 5. The DNA of the CDR3 is TGTGCCAGCAGCCAAGATGGAAGGGGGCGAGAGACCCAGTACTTC. Amino acids: CASSQDGRGRETQYF.

This clonotype was observed many times. The V call is TRBV2, the J call TRBJ2-3; TRBD2 matches at 7 bases. The V and J ends lost 4 bases and 3 bases, in that order; junction bases with no gene match: 1. Germline CDR1 SNHLY, CDR2 FYNNEI. CDR3 length equals 13 residues. The CDR3 coding sequence is TGTGCCAGCAGTGGGGACTATACAGATACGCAGTATTTT. This sequence encodes CASSGDYTDTQYF.

At least ten counts were recorded for this clonotype. The rearrangement uses TRBV12-5 and TRBJ2-5; a weak D match, TRBD2 (7 bases). Trimming cost V 3 bases and J 5 bases, with 13 bases left between them. Germline assignment: CDR1 LGHNT and CDR2 FRNRAP. CDR3 length: 14 amino acids. The CDR3 spells CASGFGGLGETQYF. The CDR3 nucleotides read TGTGCTAGTGGTTTCGGGGGGCTTGGGGAGACCCAGTACTTC.

The V gene is TRBV19, the J gene TRBJ2-7, with a weak D call TRBD1 (5 bases). V lost 5 bases to trimming and J lost 2 bases, with 13 bases between them. In germline, CDR1 is LNHDA, CDR2 SQIVND (reference sequence). The CDR3 totals 14 residues. As DNA, the CDR3 is TGTGCCAGTAGTGCAGTTACAGGAACCTACGAGCAGTACTTC. Its protein product is CASSAVTGTYEQYF.

This clonotype was seen a few times. The chain uses TRBV29-1 and TRBJ2-1; 10 nucleotides match TRBD2. The CDR3 has 13 amino acids. Germline CDR1 reads SQVTM; CDR2 reads ANQGSEA. Germline trimming cut 5 bases from V and 12 bases from J; bases unmatched to any gene: 10. CDR3 in DNA: TGCAGCGTTCCCAAGCGGGAGGGCCAGGGGCAGTTCTTC. Translation: CSVPKREGQGQFF.

The chain employs TRBV5-5 and TRBJ2-3, with TRBD2 matching 8 bases. V trimming: 4 bases; J trimming: 0 bases; junction bases outside the gene matches: 4. Germline CDR1 is SGHKS and CDR2 is YYEKEE (reference sequence). The CDR3 length is 15 residues. The chain's CDR3 is CASSLSGMSTDTQYF. The CDR3 DNA is TGTGCCAGCAGCCTTAGCGGGATGAGCACAGATACGCAGTATTTT.

This clonotype was seen repeatedly, ten times or more. The genes are TRBV30 and TRBJ2-7; D is undetermined. The CDR3 loop spans 13 amino acids. The germline V gene encodes CDR1 GTSNPN and CDR2 SVGIG (reference sequence). V was pared by 7 bases and J by 0 bases, with 13 bases between. Here the CDR3 DNA reads TGTGCCTTTAGACTCATGAGCTCCTACGAGCAGTACTTC. Translated: CAFRLMSSYEQYF. Variable domain in full (rest from reference TRBV30 and TRBJ2-7): SQTIHQWPATLVQPVGSPLSLECTVEGTSNPNLYWYRQAAGRGLQLLFYSVGIGQISSEVPQNLSASRPQDRQFILSSKKLLLSDSGFYLCAFRLMSSYEQYFGPGTRLTVT.

The sample holds many counts of this clonotype. J is TRBJ2-1 and V is TRBV7-3; D call uncertain. Per the germline V gene, CDR1 is SGHTA and CDR2 is FQGTGA. Trimming pared 3 bases from V and 5 bases from J, leaving 8 bases between. This CDR3 is 13 amino acids long. The CDR3 protein is CASSLGKNNEQFF. The CDR3 bases are TGTGCCAGCAGCTTGGGAAAGAACAATGAGCAGTTCTTC.

The chain combines TRBV5-6 with TRBJ2-7; TRBD1 might be the D (5 bases). This CDR3 has 14 amino acids. V shed 6 bases and J shed 3 bases, with 16 bases lying between them. Germline CDR1 reads SGHDT; CDR2 reads YYEEEE. CDR3: CASTMKGVHYEQYF. The CDR3 DNA is TGTGCCAGCACCATGAAAGGGGTTCACTACGAGCAGTACTTC.

In this sample, this clonotype turned up many times. The chain recombines TRBV28 with TRBJ2-1; D perhaps matches TRBD2 (6 bases). Germline CDR1 MDHEN, CDR2 SYDVKM. Trimming removed 3 bases from V and 5 bases from J, with 20 bases in between. The CDR3 has 17 amino acids. DNA for the CDR3: TGTGCCAGCAGTTTCTTGGAGGGAGAATTCTACAACAATGAGCAGTTCTTC. Protein product: CASSFLEGEFYNNEQFF.

Comment on this clonotype: This may be a read error: a much more frequent sequence differs by one nucleotide. The chain uses TRBV7-6 and TRBJ2-1; D unresolved. This CDR3 comprises 15 residues. Germline assignment: CDR1 SGHVS and CDR2 FNYEAQ. The V gene lost 1 base and the J gene lost 2 bases, with 9 bases spanning the gap. CDR3 loop: CASSLETGPYNEQFF. The CDR3 coding sequence is TGTGCCAGCAGCTTAGAGACTGGCCCCTACAATGAGCAGTTCTTC.

This sequence joins TRBV13 and TRBJ2-5; 7 bases line up with TRBD2. The CDR3 spans 16 residues. CDR1 and CDR2 from the germline V gene are PRHDT and FYEKMQ (reference sequence). With 5 bases clipped from V and 7 bases from J, the junction kept 16 bases outside the gene matches. Here the CDR3 reads CASSLHYLAGQGTQYF. The CDR3 coding sequence is TGTGCCAGCAGCCTGCATTATTTAGCGGGTCAGGGGACCCAGTACTTC.

This clonotype was recorded many times. The chain is built from TRBV11-2 and TRBJ2-3; 14 nucleotides match TRBD2. The germline gives CDR1 SGHAT, CDR2 FQNNGV. This CDR3 is 16 amino acids long. V dropped 5 bases and J dropped 5; count of bases not matched to a gene: 6. The CDR3 DNA is TGTGCCAGCAGCACGATAGGACTAGCGGGAGGAGATACGCAGTATTTT. It codes for CASSTIGLAGGDTQYF.

The V and J genes are TRBV29-1 and TRBJ2-2, with TRBD1 matching over 11 bases. V was clipped by 4 bases and J by 7 bases; unmatched bases: 8. Germline V gives CDR1 SQVTM, CDR2 ANQGSEA. This CDR3 spans 15 amino acids. CDR3 DNA: TGCAGCGTTGGGACAGGGGGCCGATCTATCGGGGAGCTGTTTTTT. Residues: CSVGTGGRSIGELFF.

This clonotype appeared a few times. The chain is built from TRBV7-2 and TRBJ2-7; 13 bases map to TRBD2. The length of the CDR3 is 16 residues. Per the germline V gene, CDR1 is SGHTA and CDR2 is FQGNSA. Unmatched junction bases numbered 8, after V lost 5 bases and J lost 4 bases. CDR3 protein: CASSLEPGLAGYEQYF. CDR3 DNA sequence: TGTGCCAGCAGCCTAGAACCGGGACTAGCGGGATACGAGCAGTACTTC.

The chain carries TRBV6-5 and TRBJ1-1; D not resolved. The germline V gene encodes CDR1 MNHEY and CDR2 SVGAGI. The CDR3 spans 13 residues. Trimming took off 3 bases at V and 8 bases at J, with 13 bases between the two ends. CDR3 residues: CASSYEGFREAFF. The CDR3 nucleotides read TGTGCCAGCAGTTATGAGGGCTTTCGGGAAGCTTTCTTT.

This clonotype was picked up many times. V and J are TRBV2 and TRBJ1-2, with D perhaps TRBD1 (6 bases). V gave up 4 bases and J gave up 4 bases, with 19 bases separating them. The CDR3 totals 16 residues. CDR1 is SNHLY and CDR2 is FYNNEI in the germline V gene. This chain's CDR3 is CASSGGGGGAIYGYTF. DNA of the CDR3: TGTGCCAGCAGTGGAGGTGGCGGGGGCGCGATCTATGGCTACACCTTC.

This clonotype was counted ten times or more. A read error may produce the germline difference seen at one junction end. This sequence joins TRBV28 and TRBJ2-1, with a weak D call TRBD2 (6 bases). Germline V gene lookup returns CDR1 MDHEN and CDR2 SYDVKM. The CDR3 contains 15 residues. The CDR3: CTSSLFASVRNEQFF. DNA of the CDR3: TGTACCAGCAGTTTATTTGCTAGCGTACGAAATGAGCAGTTCTTC. Using reference TRBV28 and TRBJ2-1 for the parts outside the CDR3, the full variable domain is DVKVTQSSRYLVKRTGEKVFLECVQDMDHENMFWYRQDPGLGLRLIYFSYDVKMKEKGDIPEGYSVSREKKERFSLILESASTNQTSMYLCTSSLFASVRNEQFFGPGTRLTVL.

This clonotype showed up many times. The chain couples TRBV14 to TRBJ2-5; perhaps TRBD2 as D (6 bases). Trimming removed 1 base from V and 5 bases from J, with 8 bases in between. Germline V gene lookup returns CDR1 SGHDN and CDR2 FVKESK. CDR3 length: 13 residues. DNA for the CDR3: TGTGCCAGCAGCCAAGGGAGGGTTGAGACCCAGTACTTC. The encoded protein is CASSQGRVETQYF.

This clonotype has a handful of counts. The chain links TRBV27 to TRBJ2-7, with a possible D match to TRBD2 (6 bases). CDR3 length equals 12 residues. Trimming took off 2 bases at V and 12 bases at J, with 14 bases between the two ends. In germline, CDR1 is MNHEY, CDR2 SMNVEV (reference sequence). The CDR3 DNA sequence: TGTGCCAGCAGTTTACCCCACCGGGGGAGGTACTTC. Translating gives CASSLPHRGRYF.